The present T cell receptor (beta chain) was sequenced within a study of T cell responses to AZD1222 COVID-19 vaccine. Study outcomes and limitations: Most donors were white British, females outnumbered males, and clonal diversity was possibly underestimated. When two AZD1222 doses had been given, Spike-specific TCR breadth and depth rose.

Worth noting for this clone: Its antigen is unknown.

Profiled with immunoSEQ multiplex PCR; TCRdb holds only in-frame clones, not every one. The sample contains 89,000 or so clones, around 90% of which appear only once. The CDR3 is 13 amino acids. The germline CDR1 and CDR2 sequences are SGHDT and YYEEEE. V gave up 0 bases and J gave up 8 bases, with 9 bases separating them. The receptor was isolated from an adult who received the AZD1222 COVID-19 vaccine. This sequence joins TRBV5-6 and TRBJ2-1, with D maybe TRBD1 (6 bases). The sample was peripheral blood, taken 28 days after the second AZD1222 dose. CDR3 nucleotides: TGTGCCAGCAGCTTGGTGGGGGCGGATGAGCAGTTCTTC. Its protein product is CASSLVGADEQFF.